Shown below are 2 T cell receptor beta chains from a single sample sequenced in a study (dated by TCRdb to 2016 to 2017). The receptor library was made with RT-PCR. The data were produced on an Illumina MiSeq. TCRdb cleaned the public reads at Q25 with fastp, built clones with MiXCR and kept in-frame beta chains. Rows matching on CDR3 protein sequence are summarized as one entry with the most common DNA and genes. In all, the sample holds 650,000 to 800,000 distinct CDR3 sequences, and 14% of those were seen once. Roughly 4% of the sample is held by the ten biggest clonotypes. Sample: memory CD4+ T cells from blood. These receptors were obtained from a female donor in good health, serving as a healthy control.

This clonotype was counted ten times or more. The rearrangement links TRBV29-1 to TRBJ2-5, with D possibly TRBD1 on 6 matching bases. Germline loops: CDR1 SQVTM, CDR2 ANQGSEA. The CDR3 is made up of 16 amino acids. The V and J ends lost 1 base and 1 base respectively, with 16 bases between them. CDR3 sequence (DNA): TGCAGCGTTGAAGCTGACAGGAGCCGATTCCAAGAGACCCAGTACTTC. Protein: CSVEADRSRFQETQYF. Full variable domain (outside the CDR3, taken from reference TRBV29-1 and TRBJ2-5): SAVISQKPSRDICQRGTSLTIQCQVDSQVTMMFWYRQQPGQSLTLIATANQGSEATYESGFVIDKFPISRPNLTFSTLTVSNMSPEDSSIYLCSVEADRSRFQETQYFGPGTRLLVL.

This clonotype occurred a few times. The chain combines TRBV28 with TRBJ2-6; D is unresolved. Per the germline V gene, CDR1 is MDHEN and CDR2 is SYDVKM. V lost 6 bases to trimming and J lost 0 bases, with 9 bases between them. CDR3 length: 15 amino acids. The CDR3 sequence is CASSASRSGANVLTF. CDR3 in DNA: TGTGCCAGCAGCGCGAGCCGCTCTGGGGCCAACGTCCTGACTTTC.